This entry describes one TCR beta chain. This entry belongs to a study of OX40 agonist ivuxolimab in advanced cancers. Overall study context: Subjects had a mean age of about 57 years, with a range of 23 to 79; more than 70% were male.

Trimming stripped 9 bases from V and 3 bases from J, with 8 bases between. The CDR3 consists of 11 residues. Clones were read by immunoSEQ multiplex PCR, and TCRdb kept only the in-frame ones, dropping some. Here the sample spans some 130,000 clones, 90% to 95% being singletons. Sequences were derived from CD4+ or CD8+ T cells sorted from blood, sampled in a trial of the OX40 agonist ivuxolimab. The clonotype was recovered from an adult with an advanced solid tumor such as melanoma, head and neck, liver or kidney cancer. This chain uses TRBV5-7 with TRBJ2-3; D unresolved. TRBV5-7 is an ORF; its function is uncertain. The CDR3 protein is CANFPTDTQYF. The CDR3 coding sequence is TGTGCCAACTTTCCGACAGATACGCAGTATTTT.